One and the same sample provided the 31 T cell receptor beta chains below, sequenced in a study of blood T cells in healthy people across ages. A second PCR of roughly 7 to 11 cycles used a sample-barcoded 5' primer and a J-beta primer mix. TCRdb recomputed calls from the 5' RACE reads with MiXCR, one row per CDR3 protein. Of 270,000 or so distinct CDR3 sequences listed, roughly 26% are singletons. The sequenced material came from blood. These receptors all stem from a woman aged 70-85 years in good health.

This clonotype occurred many times. V and J are TRBV6-4 and TRBJ2-2, with 7 bases fitting TRBD1. CDR3 size: 14 residues. The V and J ends lost 9 bases and 3 bases, in that order; junction bases with no gene match: 7. Per the germline V gene, CDR1 is MRHNA and CDR2 is SNTAGT. CDR3 sequence reads: CASSGTEDTGELFF. CDR3 in DNA: TGTGCCAGTTCCGGGACAGAGGACACCGGGGAGCTGTTTTTT.

The V call is TRBV20-1, the J call TRBJ2-5, with no clear D. The J call is in doubt because the DNA end fits TRBJ2-7 better. CDR3 length equals 11 residues. CDR1 is DFQATT, CDR2 SNEGSKA, per germline (reference sequence). CDR3 in DNA: TGCAGTGCTAGTATCCAGGACGAGCAGTACTTC. This gives the protein CSASIQDEQYF.

This clonotype has just a few counts. The V gene is TRBV12-3 or TRBV12-4, the J gene TRBJ2-7, with D possibly matching TRBD1 (6 bases). This CDR3 comprises 16 residues. V was clipped by 4 bases and J by 0 bases, with 16 bases between them. The CDR3 protein is CASSSHRAGSSYEQYF. CDR3 in DNA: TGTGCCAGCAGTTCCCACAGGGCGGGCAGCTCCTACGAGCAGTACTTC.

About this clonotype: Because the CDR3 is missing its conserved closing phenylalanine or tryptophan, this is likely a read error. The chain uses TRBV28 and TRBJ1-2; D gene unclear. Trimming pared 10 bases from V and 4 bases from J, leaving 10 bases between. This CDR3 is built from 11 residues. Germline-derived CDR1 and CDR2 are MDHEN and SYDVKM. DNA for the CDR3: TGTGCCACCCGGACCAGCTATGGCTACACCTCC. It codes for CATRTSYGYTS.

The chain uses TRBV6-2 or TRBV6-3 and TRBJ2-1; TRBD1 is a possible D gene (6 bases). CDR3 length equals 15 residues. In germline, CDR1 is MNHEY, CDR2 SVGEGT. The germline V and J ends were trimmed by 5 bases and 2 bases, with 13 bases remaining between them. CDR3 nucleotide sequence: TGTGCCAGCAGTCTACTAGGGGGAGCCTACAATGAGCAGTTCTTC. Encoded protein: CASSLLGGAYNEQFF.

This clonotype has only a few counts. The chain links TRBV20-1 to TRBJ1-5, with 7 bases matching TRBD1. The CDR3 has 16 amino acids. J was trimmed by 3 bases and V by 0 bases; bases with no gene match: 8. Germline assignment: CDR1 DFQATT and CDR2 SNEGSKA (reference sequence). CDR3 sequence (DNA): TGCAGTGCTAGAGATCCAGGGGGACGGAACAATCAGCCCCAGCATTTT. Protein product: CSARDPGGRNNQPQHF.

The rearrangement joins TRBV2 to TRBJ2-1, with D perhaps TRBD2 (5 bases). The CDR3 loop spans 17 amino acids. The V end was cut by 6 bases, the J end by 8 bases, with 26 bases between. Germline CDR1 is SNHLY and CDR2 is FYNNEI. The CDR3 loop reads CASSLLEGQPLRDEQFF. The DNA for the CDR3 is TGTGCCAGCAGCCTGCTCGAGGGCCAACCGTTGCGCGATGAGCAGTTCTTC. The whole variable domain, remainder taken from reference TRBV2 and TRBJ2-1, is EPEVTQTPSHQVTQMGQEVILRCVPISNHLYFYWYRQILGQKVEFLVSFYNNEISEKSEIFDDQFSVERPDGSNFTLKIRSTKLEDSAMYFCASSLLEGQPLRDEQFFGPGTRLTVL.

This chain links TRBV7-8 with TRBJ2-3; D call uncertain. The germline V and J ends were trimmed by 0 bases and 0 bases, with 7 bases remaining between them. Germline CDR1 SGHVS, CDR2 FQNEAQ. The CDR3 loop spans 15 amino acids. CDR3 sequence: CASSLAGKSTDTQYF. The CDR3 region has the DNA TGTGCCAGCAGCTTAGCGGGAAAAAGCACAGATACGCAGTATTTT.

This clonotype was observed a handful of times. This rearrangement joins TRBV20-1 to TRBJ2-1; tentative D call: TRBD1 (6 bases). The V and J ends lost 5 bases and 0 bases respectively, with 11 bases between them. The CDR3 consists of 14 residues. The V gene's germline CDR1 is DFQATT and CDR2 SNEGSKA (reference sequence). The CDR3 is CSADSGVSYNEQFF. The DNA of the CDR3 is TGCAGTGCTGATTCAGGGGTCTCCTACAATGAGCAGTTCTTC.

A single count supports this clonotype. The chain recombines TRBV7-2 with TRBJ2-3; 8 positions match TRBD2. In germline, CDR1 is SGHTA, CDR2 FQGNSA. V lost 2 bases, J lost 5 bases, and 6 bases stayed unmatched. The CDR3 sequence is 15 residues long. CDR3 nucleotides: TGTGCCAGCAGCTTAATTGGGCTAGCGGGAGATACGCAGTATTTT. This translates into CASSLIGLAGDTQYF.

This clonotype turned up a few times. The J gene is TRBJ2-3, the V gene TRBV28, with TRBD1 matching over 7 bases. Trimming removed 6 bases from V and 2 bases from J; junction bases left unmatched: 8. Germline V CDR1 and CDR2: MDHEN, SYDVKM. The CDR3 consists of 15 residues. This CDR3 reads CASSRRDSYTDTQYF. The CDR3 bases are TGTGCCAGCAGCCGTAGGGACAGTTACACAGATACGCAGTATTTT. The full variable domain, completed using reference TRBV28 and TRBJ2-3, is DVKVTQSSRYLVKRTGEKVFLECVQDMDHENMFWYRQDPGLGLRLIYFSYDVKMKEKGDIPEGYSVSREKKERFSLILESASTNQTSMYLCASSRRDSYTDTQYFGPGTRLTVL.

This rearrangement joins TRBV20-1 to TRBJ1-4; 12 nucleotides line up with TRBD1. The CDR3 loop spans 15 amino acids. After removal of 6 bases from V and 2 bases from J, the junction contained 4 bases not matched to a gene. CDR1 and CDR2 (germline): DFQATT, SNEGSKA (reference sequence). CDR3 coding DNA: TGCAGTGCGGAGGGACAGGGGGCGACTAATGAAAAACTGTTTTTT. Protein sequence: CSAEGQGATNEKLFF.

The chain employs TRBV6-2 or TRBV6-3 and TRBJ1-3; no reliable D call. Looked up from germline, CDR1 is MNHEY and CDR2 is SVGEGT. The CDR3 length is 15 residues. Trimming took off 6 bases at V and 6 bases at J, with 18 bases between the two ends. CDR3 bases: TGTGCCAGCAGCGGTCGCACCTACGAGGAAAACACCATATATTTT. Its protein is CASSGRTYEENTIYF.

This rearrangement joins TRBV20-1 to TRBJ2-7; D unresolved. Germline CDR1 reads DFQATT; CDR2 reads SNEGSKA (reference sequence). The V end lost 5 bases, the J end lost 3 bases, and 11 bases lay between the germline ends. The CDR3 sequence is 12 residues long. The CDR3 DNA reads as TGCAGTGCTGGCGTGAAGAACTACGAGCAGTACTTC. Its translation: CSAGVKNYEQYF.

This clonotype was detected a few times. The chain is built from TRBV6-6 and TRBJ1-1; TRBD1 is a possible D gene (5 bases). CDR3 length: 11 amino acids. V was clipped by 5 bases and J by 11 bases, with 12 bases between them. The V gene's germline CDR1 is MNHNY and CDR2 SVGAGI (reference sequence). The CDR3 reads CASSPGRGAFF. The CDR3 DNA is TGTGCCAGCAGTCCCGGGCGGGGCGCTTTCTTT.

The J gene is TRBJ1-2, the V gene TRBV29-1, with a possible D match to TRBD1 (6 bases). The ends were cut back, 3 bases at V and 13 bases at J, with 9 bases in the middle. The CDR3 sequence is 9 residues long. Germline V gene sequence: CDR1 SQVTM, CDR2 ANQGSEA. CDR3 residues: CSVDRGTTF. The CDR3 coding sequence is TGCAGCGTTGACAGGGGTACCACCTTC.

This clonotype was picked up a small number of times. The chain is built from TRBV29-1 and TRBJ1-3; a weak D match, TRBD1 (5 bases). V lost 3 bases and J 1 base, leaving 7 bases between the germline ends. This CDR3 spans 13 amino acids. CDR1 and CDR2 (germline): SQVTM, ANQGSEA. The CDR3 loop is CSVEGQSGNTIYF. CDR3 DNA: TGCAGCGTTGAGGGGCAGTCTGGAAACACCATATATTTT.

This clonotype was seen only a few times. This rearrangement joins TRBV5-5 to TRBJ1-2, with 9 bases fitting TRBD1. The CDR3 contains 17 residues. CDR1 SGHKS and CDR2 YYEKEE come from the germline V gene (reference sequence). The V and J ends lost 4 bases and 4 bases, in that order; junction bases with no gene match: 14. This CDR3 reads CASSLTGGAALPYGYTF. The CDR3 bases are TGTGCCAGCAGCCTTACAGGGGGCGCAGCTCTACCCTATGGCTACACCTTC.

The rearrangement links TRBV6-1 to TRBJ1-2; D remains ambiguous. Germline CDR1 reads MNHNS; CDR2 reads SASEGT. This CDR3 comprises 12 residues. Trimming took off 7 bases at V and 2 bases at J, with 8 bases between the two ends. This CDR3 reads CASNKENYGYTF. CDR3 coding DNA: TGTGCCAGCAATAAGGAGAACTATGGCTACACCTTC.

V is TRBV7-2 and J is TRBJ2-7, with D perhaps matching TRBD2 (6 bases). Trimming took off 10 bases at V and 3 bases at J, with 16 bases between the two ends. The CDR3 spans 13 residues. Germline-derived CDR1 and CDR2 are SGHTA and FQGNSA. As DNA, the CDR3 is TGTGCCATCCCAGGGCGGGATTTCTACGAGCAGTACTTC. Amino acid sequence: CAIPGRDFYEQYF.

The J gene is TRBJ2-1, the V gene TRBV28; 8 bases fit TRBD2. Trimming cost V 7 bases and J 12 bases; bases outside gene matches: 17. The V gene's germline CDR1 is MDHEN and CDR2 SYDVKM. The CDR3 has 15 residues. The DNA of the CDR3 is TGTGCCAGCATTGATTCTAGCCGGGAGGCGGGGGGGCAGTTCTTC. It encodes CASIDSSREAGGQFF.

This clonotype came up a few times. The chain uses TRBV18 and TRBJ2-1, with unresolved D. Gene TRBJ2-7 matches the end of the DNA better, so the J call may be wrong. The CDR3 is made up of 14 amino acids. Germline-derived CDR1 and CDR2 are KGHSH and LQKENI. The CDR3 nucleotides are TGTGCCAGCTCTCTATCAAGCAAGGACTACGAGCAGTACTTC. Translation gives CASSLSSKDYEQYF.

About this clonotype itself: The junction departs from germline at one end; a sequencing error may be responsible. This sequence joins TRBV12-3 or TRBV12-4 and TRBJ2-3; D might be TRBD1 (6 bases). The CDR3 totals 15 residues. The CDR3 here is CVSRGGVIVTDTQYF. CDR3 in DNA: TGTGTCAGCAGGGGTGGCGTCATAGTGACAGATACGCAGTATTTT.

This chain uses TRBV20-1 with TRBJ1-2; no reliable D call. Germline CDR1 reads DFQATT; CDR2 reads SNEGSKA (reference sequence). The CDR3 covers 13 residues. V was shortened by 8 bases and J by 5 bases, with 18 bases between the two germline ends. The CDR3 DNA reads TGCAGTCCTAATAAGAGTGTTGGGTATGGCTACACCTTC. Its translation: CSPNKSVGYGYTF.

The chain links TRBV6-4 to TRBJ2-3; 9 nucleotides match TRBD2. The V gene end was trimmed by 2 bases and the J gene end by 5 bases; junction bases not matched to a gene: 8. Germline lookup yields CDR1 MRHNA and CDR2 SNTAGT. This CDR3 comprises 16 residues. The CDR3 DNA reads as TGTGCCAGCAGTGACGGCGCGGGAGGGCCCGGAGATACGCAGTATTTT. Protein product: CASSDGAGGPGDTQYF.

A few counts support this clonotype. This chain uses TRBV5-1 with TRBJ1-4; TRBD1 matches at 7 bases. The junction had 1 base not matched to a gene; V was cut back by 4 bases and J by 4 bases. The CDR3 contains 13 residues. Germline CDR1 is SGHRS and CDR2 is YFSETQ. The CDR3: CASSRDSNEKLFF. CDR3 nucleotides: TGCGCCAGCAGCCGGGACAGTAATGAAAAACTGTTTTTT.

Many counts were recorded for this clonotype. This chain joins TRBV4-2 and TRBJ2-5; tentatively, D is TRBD2 (5 bases). Trimming removed 0 bases from V and 11 bases from J, with 22 bases in between. Germline loops: CDR1 LGHNA, CDR2 YNFKEQ. The CDR3 runs to 16 residues. CDR3 sequence: CASSQDLILLAGRQYF. The CDR3 bases are TGTGCCAGCAGCCAAGATCTCATTTTGCTAGCCGGAAGACAGTACTTC.

This clonotype has more than one count but fewer than ten. This chain joins TRBV12-3 or TRBV12-4 and TRBJ1-5; D might be TRBD1 (5 bases). The CDR3 consists of 12 residues. Between the trimmed V and J ends, which lost 8 bases and 5 bases, there was a span of 10 bases. As DNA, the CDR3 is TGTGCCAGCTCGGACAACTATCAGCCCCAGCATTTT. As protein: CASSDNYQPQHF.

V and J are TRBV5-1 and TRBJ2-3; 12 nucleotides match TRBD2. V gave up 2 bases and J gave up 6 bases; unmatched junction bases: 4. Germline V gene data show CDR1 as SGHRS and CDR2 as YFSETQ. The CDR3 totals 15 residues. The CDR3 loop reads CASSFRTSGTDTQYF. CDR3 DNA sequence: TGCGCCAGCAGCTTTAGGACTAGCGGGACGGATACGCAGTATTTT.

The V and J genes are TRBV12-3 or TRBV12-4 and TRBJ1-1; no reliable D call. Trimming stripped 5 bases from V and 2 bases from J, with 6 bases between. The CDR3 length is 12 residues. CDR3 region: CASSRINTEAFF. DNA for the CDR3: TGTGCCAGCAGTCGGATAAACACTGAAGCTTTCTTT.

This clonotype was detected only a few times. The chain has TRBV11-2 and TRBJ2-5; 10 nucleotides match TRBD2. CDR1 and CDR2 (germline): SGHAT, FQNNGV. The CDR3 length is 14 residues. V lost 8 bases and J lost 6; bases outside the gene matches: 9. The CDR3 protein is CASGQAGGGKTQYF. CDR3 in DNA: TGTGCCAGCGGGCAAGCGGGAGGGGGAAAGACCCAGTACTTC.